The 10 T cell receptor beta chains below come from one sample, sequenced in a study of CD8 T cells in Susac syndrome. Roughly 0.45 to 1 ug RNA was reverse transcribed with random hexamers. TCRdb fed the immunoSEQ multiplex PCR reads into MiXCR, producing one record per CDR3 protein. The sample has under 200,000 distinct CDR3 sequences; 85% to 95% are singletons. Source material: CD8+ T cells from PBMCs. These receptors were taken from a human donor with multiple sclerosis.

The V gene is TRBV3-1, the J gene TRBJ2-5; the D gene is possibly TRBD1 (5 bases). V was trimmed by 4 bases and J by 5 bases, leaving 23 bases between them. CDR1 is LGHDT, CDR2 YNNKEL, per germline (reference sequence). This CDR3 has 17 residues. The CDR3 reads CASSPNRNRALGETQYF. The CDR3 nucleotides read TGTGCCAGCAGCCCCAACAGGAACCGGGCGCTCGGGGAGACCCAGTACTTC.

V gene TRBV20-1 combines with J gene TRBJ1-1; D not resolved. V gave up 3 bases and J gave up 1 base, with 9 bases separating them. Germline-derived CDR1 and CDR2 are DFQATT and SNEGSKA (reference sequence). This CDR3 spans 13 amino acids. CDR3 sequence reads: CSASRPQNTEAFF. CDR3 nucleotides: TGCAGTGCTAGTAGACCGCAGAACACTGAAGCTTTCTTT.

The chain employs TRBV27 and TRBJ2-5; D perhaps matches TRBD1 (6 bases). CDR1 is MNHEY and CDR2 is SMNVEV in the germline V gene (reference sequence). This CDR3 has 15 amino acids. Trimming pared 6 bases from V and 2 bases from J, leaving 16 bases between. The CDR3 coding sequence is TGTGCCAGCAGGCACCGGGGACAACGACAAGAGACCCAGTACTTC. It encodes CASRHRGQRQETQYF.

CDR3 DNA: TGTGCCAGCAGCTGGACGGACTACGAGCAGTACTTC. Translation gives CASSWTDYEQYF. The chain uses TRBV11-1 and TRBJ2-7, with D unclear. Germline CDR1 SGHAT, CDR2 FQDESV (reference sequence). The CDR3 spans 12 residues. V lost 4 bases to trimming and J lost 3 bases, with 7 bases between them.

The chain links TRBV2 to TRBJ2-1; D might be TRBD2 (8 bases). The germline V and J ends were trimmed by 10 bases and 2 bases, with 21 bases remaining between them. In germline, CDR1 is SNHLY, CDR2 FYNNEI. This CDR3 region has 16 residues. The CDR3 is CATRGIDSGAYNEQFF. As DNA, the CDR3 is TGTGCCACCAGGGGGATAGATAGCGGGGCCTACAATGAGCAGTTCTTC. The variable domain in full, completed from reference TRBV2 and TRBJ2-1, reads EPEVTQTPSHQVTQMGQEVILRCVPISNHLYFYWYRQILGQKVEFLVSFYNNEISEKSEIFDDQFSVERPDGSNFTLKIRSTKLEDSAMYFCATRGIDSGAYNEQFFGPGTRLTVL.

V gene TRBV27 combines with J gene TRBJ2-2; TRBD2 matches 12 bases. The CDR3 is 17 residues long. Germline CDR1 is MNHEY and CDR2 is SMNVEV (reference sequence). V lost 0 bases and J lost 5; bases outside the gene matches: 4. CDR3 bases: TGTGCCAGCAGTTTATCTGGGACTAGCGGGTTTACCGGGGAGCTGTTTTTT. Protein sequence: CASSLSGTSGFTGELFF.

The chain carries TRBV19 and TRBJ2-1; D not resolved. CDR3 length: 14 residues. Germline values: CDR1 LNHDA, CDR2 SQIVND (reference sequence). V lost 5 bases and J 3 bases, leaving 11 bases between the germline ends. The CDR3 reads CASSFRHDYNEQFF. The CDR3 nucleotides read TGTGCCAGTAGTTTTCGACACGACTACAATGAGCAGTTCTTC.

For the CDR3, the DNA is TGTGCCATCAGAAGAGACTCCGGGACTGCTGACACCGGGGAGCTGTTTTTT. Its translation is CAIRRDSGTADTGELFF. The chain has TRBV10-3 and TRBJ2-2; a possible D gene is TRBD2 (6 bases). Deletions cut 6 bases from V and 3 bases from J, with 20 bases between. Germline V lookup: CDR1 ENHRY, CDR2 SYGVKD. CDR3 size: 17 residues.

This sequence joins TRBV30 and TRBJ2-1; no reliable D call. The germline V and J ends were trimmed by 7 bases and 5 bases, with 6 bases remaining between them. There are 10 residues in the CDR3. Per germline, CDR1 GTSNPN and CDR2 SVGIG (reference sequence). CDR3 loop: CAFGDNEQFF. The CDR3 coding sequence is TGTGCCTTTGGGGACAATGAGCAGTTCTTC.

The chain couples TRBV5-6 to TRBJ1-4; 7 positions agree with TRBD1. V was clipped by 2 bases and J by 6 bases; unmatched bases: 10. Germline values: CDR1 SGHDT, CDR2 YYEEEE. This CDR3 has 16 residues. CDR3 region: CASSLATQGWYEKLFF. For the CDR3, the DNA is TGTGCCAGCAGCTTAGCAACACAGGGGTGGTATGAAAAACTGTTTTTT. The full variable domain, with the rest looked up from reference TRBV5-6 and TRBJ1-4, is DAGVTQSPTHLIKTRGQQVTLRCSPKSGHDTVSWYQQALGQGPQFIFQYYEEEERQRGNFPDRFSGHQFPNYSSELNVNALLLGDSALYLCASSLATQGWYEKLFFGSGTQLSVL.